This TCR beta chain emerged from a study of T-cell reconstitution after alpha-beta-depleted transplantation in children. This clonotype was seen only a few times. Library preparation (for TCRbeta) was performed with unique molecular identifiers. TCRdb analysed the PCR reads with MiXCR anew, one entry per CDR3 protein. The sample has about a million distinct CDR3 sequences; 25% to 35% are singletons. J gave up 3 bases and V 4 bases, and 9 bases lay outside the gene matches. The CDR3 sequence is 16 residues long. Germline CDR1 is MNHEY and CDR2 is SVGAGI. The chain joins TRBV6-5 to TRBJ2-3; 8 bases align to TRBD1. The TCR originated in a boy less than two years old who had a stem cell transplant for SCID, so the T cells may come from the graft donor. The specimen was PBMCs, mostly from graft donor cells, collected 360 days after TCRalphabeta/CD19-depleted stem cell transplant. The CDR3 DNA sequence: TGTGCCAGCAGTTCTCAGGGGGCGTTGCGGACAGATACGCAGTATTTT. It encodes CASSSQGALRTDTQYF.